The next 7 T cell receptor beta chains were all read from a single sample in a study of cytomegalovirus exposure and HLA in healthy donors. Both 60 Vbeta primers and 13 Jbeta primers went into the PCR. Only in-frame clones appear in the TCRdb table, and some are missing; sequencing was by immunoSEQ multiplex PCR. The table records roughly 87,000 clones, roughly 77% of them present only once. Sequencing used PBMCs. Receptors originate from a man in his fifties or sixties in good health and CMV-seronegative.

The CDR3 here is CASSIFRQGEEETQYF. CDR3 coding DNA: TGTGCCAGCAGTATTTTCAGGCAGGGCGAAGAAGAGACCCAGTACTTC. The chain uses TRBV21-1 and TRBJ2-5; the D call of TRBD1 is as the table states it, not checked on the DNA. TRBV21-1 is a pseudogene segment. There are 16 residues in the CDR3.

This chain links TRBV30 with TRBJ1-1; D call uncertain. V shed 8 bases and J shed 0 bases, with 10 bases lying between them. The germline CDR1 and CDR2 sequences are GTSNPN and SVGIG (reference sequence). The CDR3 totals 12 residues. CDR3 in amino acids: CAVTLLNTEAFF. CDR3 bases: TGTGCCGTGACACTTCTGAACACTGAAGCTTTCTTT.

This clone was seen a handful of times. The rearrangement joins TRBV5-4 to TRBJ2-3; no definite D call. Germline lookup yields CDR1 SGHNT and CDR2 YYREEE (reference sequence). Trimming shortened V by 0 bases and J by 3 bases, and 5 bases separated the two germline ends. There are 13 residues in the CDR3. The CDR3 DNA is TGTGCCAGCAGCTTGGAAGAGACAGATACGCAGTATTTT. This codes for CASSLEETDTQYF.

The gene calls are TRBV30 and TRBJ1-4, with D possibly being TRBD1 (5 bases). The CDR3 consists of 12 residues. The V end was cut by 4 bases, the J end by 10 bases, with 13 bases between. Germline CDR1 GTSNPN, CDR2 SVGIG (reference sequence). The CDR3 coding sequence is TGTGCCTGGACCGGGGGAGCAGGAAAACTGTTTTTT. This codes for CAWTGGAGKLFF.

The rearrangement links TRBV27 to TRBJ2-7; 10 nucleotides agree with TRBD2. Per the germline V gene, CDR1 is MNHEY and CDR2 is SMNVEV (reference sequence). The CDR3 has 17 amino acids. The trim removed 2 bases at V and 2 bases at J, leaving 9 bases unmatched. The CDR3 protein is CASSLNPSGGNPYEQYF. DNA for the CDR3: TGTGCCAGCAGTTTAAACCCTAGCGGGGGTAATCCCTACGAGCAGTACTTC.

This clone was recorded many times. The V gene is TRBV9, the J gene TRBJ2-3; perhaps TRBD1 as D (5 bases). The CDR3 length is 15 residues. Per germline, CDR1 SGDLS and CDR2 YYNGEE. Trimming took 0 bases from V and 2 from J, leaving 10 bases between them. CDR3 sequence (DNA): TGTGCCAGCAGCGTAGGGGGCTCCTCCACAGATACGCAGTATTTT. As protein: CASSVGGSSTDTQYF.

The chain carries TRBV2 and TRBJ1-2; 8 bases fit TRBD1. The ends lost 6 bases at V and 6 bases at J; junction bases unmatched: 6. The CDR3 is made up of 13 amino acids. Germline lookup yields CDR1 SNHLY and CDR2 FYNNEI. The CDR3 loop reads CASRMTGVNGYTF. In DNA form, the CDR3 reads TGTGCCAGCAGGATGACAGGGGTCAATGGCTACACCTTC.